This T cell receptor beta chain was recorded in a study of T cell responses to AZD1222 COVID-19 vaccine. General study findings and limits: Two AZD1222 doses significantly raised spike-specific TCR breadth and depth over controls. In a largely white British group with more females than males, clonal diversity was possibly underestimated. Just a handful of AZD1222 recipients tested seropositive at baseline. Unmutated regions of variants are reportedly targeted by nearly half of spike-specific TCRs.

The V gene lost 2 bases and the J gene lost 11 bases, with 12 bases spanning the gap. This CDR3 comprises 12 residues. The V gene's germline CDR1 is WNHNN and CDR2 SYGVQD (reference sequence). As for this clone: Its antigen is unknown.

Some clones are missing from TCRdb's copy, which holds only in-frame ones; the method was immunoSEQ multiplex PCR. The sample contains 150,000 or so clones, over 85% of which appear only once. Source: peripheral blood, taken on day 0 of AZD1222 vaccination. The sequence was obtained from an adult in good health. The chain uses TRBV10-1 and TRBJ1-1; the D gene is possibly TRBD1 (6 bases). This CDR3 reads CASSELTGRAFF. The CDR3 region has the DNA TGCGCCAGCAGTGAGCTTACAGGGAGGGCTTTCTTT.